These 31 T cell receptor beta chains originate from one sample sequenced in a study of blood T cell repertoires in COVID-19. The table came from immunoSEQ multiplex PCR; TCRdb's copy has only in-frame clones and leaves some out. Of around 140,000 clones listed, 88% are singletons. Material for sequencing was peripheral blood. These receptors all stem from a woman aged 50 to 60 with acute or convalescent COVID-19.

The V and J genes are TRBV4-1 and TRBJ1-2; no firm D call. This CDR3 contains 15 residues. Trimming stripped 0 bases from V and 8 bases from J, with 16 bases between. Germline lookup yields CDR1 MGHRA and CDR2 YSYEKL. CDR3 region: CASSQEATGVEGYTF. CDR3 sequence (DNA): TGCGCCAGCAGCCAAGAAGCGACGGGAGTTGAGGGCTACACCTTC.

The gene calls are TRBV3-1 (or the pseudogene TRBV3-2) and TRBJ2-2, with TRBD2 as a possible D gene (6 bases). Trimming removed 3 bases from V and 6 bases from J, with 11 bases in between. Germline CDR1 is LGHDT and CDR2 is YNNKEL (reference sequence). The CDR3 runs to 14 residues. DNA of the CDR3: TGTGCCAGCAGCCACGGGAGAGGAGCCGGGGAGCTGTTTTTT. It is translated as CASSHGRGAGELFF.

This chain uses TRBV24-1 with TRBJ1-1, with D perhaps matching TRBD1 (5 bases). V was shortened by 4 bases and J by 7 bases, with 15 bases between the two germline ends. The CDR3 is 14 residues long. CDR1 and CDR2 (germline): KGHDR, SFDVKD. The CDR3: CATSDPSRGREAFF. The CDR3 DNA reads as TGTGCCACCAGTGACCCTTCGCGGGGACGTGAAGCTTTCTTT.

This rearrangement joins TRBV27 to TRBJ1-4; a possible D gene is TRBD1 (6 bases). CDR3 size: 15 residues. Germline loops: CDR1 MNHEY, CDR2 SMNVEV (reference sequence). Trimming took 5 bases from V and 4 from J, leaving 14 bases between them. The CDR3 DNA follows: TGTGCCAGCAGTATAACGACAGGCATTAATGAAAAACTGTTTTTT. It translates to CASSITTGINEKLFF.

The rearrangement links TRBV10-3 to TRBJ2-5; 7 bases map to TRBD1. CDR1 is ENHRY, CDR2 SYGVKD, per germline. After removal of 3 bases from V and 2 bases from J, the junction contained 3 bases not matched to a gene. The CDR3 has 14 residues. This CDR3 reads CAISDRQGQETQYF. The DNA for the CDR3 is TGTGCCATCAGTGACCGACAGGGTCAAGAGACCCAGTACTTC.

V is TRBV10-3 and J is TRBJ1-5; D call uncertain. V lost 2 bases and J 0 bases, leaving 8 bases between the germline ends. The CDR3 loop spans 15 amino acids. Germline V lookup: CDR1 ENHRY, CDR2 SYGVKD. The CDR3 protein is CAISESASSNQPQHF. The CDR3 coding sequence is TGTGCCATCAGTGAGAGCGCGAGTAGCAATCAGCCCCAGCATTTT.

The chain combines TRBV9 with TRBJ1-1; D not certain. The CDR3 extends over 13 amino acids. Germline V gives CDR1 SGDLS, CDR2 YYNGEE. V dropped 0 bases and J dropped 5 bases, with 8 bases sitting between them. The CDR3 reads CASSVGAGTEAFF. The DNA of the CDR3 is TGTGCCAGCAGCGTAGGGGCGGGAACTGAAGCTTTCTTT.

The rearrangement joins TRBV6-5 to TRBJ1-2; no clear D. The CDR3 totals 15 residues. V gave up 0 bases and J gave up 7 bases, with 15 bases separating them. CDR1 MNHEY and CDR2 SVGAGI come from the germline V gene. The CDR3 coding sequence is TGTGCCAGCAGTTACTCGAGGTCGATTCTTGGTGGCTACACCTTC. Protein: CASSYSRSILGGYTF.

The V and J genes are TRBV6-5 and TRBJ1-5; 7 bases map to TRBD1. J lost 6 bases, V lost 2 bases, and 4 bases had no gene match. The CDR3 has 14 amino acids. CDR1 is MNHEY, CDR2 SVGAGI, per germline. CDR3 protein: CASSYNDRAQPQHF. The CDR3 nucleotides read TGTGCCAGCAGTTACAACGACAGGGCTCAGCCCCAGCATTTT.

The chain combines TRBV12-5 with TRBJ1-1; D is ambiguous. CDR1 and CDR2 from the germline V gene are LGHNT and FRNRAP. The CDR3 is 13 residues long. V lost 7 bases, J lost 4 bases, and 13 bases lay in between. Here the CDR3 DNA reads TGTGCTAGTGCCCCGACACCTACCACTGAAGCTTTCTTT. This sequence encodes CASAPTPTTEAFF.

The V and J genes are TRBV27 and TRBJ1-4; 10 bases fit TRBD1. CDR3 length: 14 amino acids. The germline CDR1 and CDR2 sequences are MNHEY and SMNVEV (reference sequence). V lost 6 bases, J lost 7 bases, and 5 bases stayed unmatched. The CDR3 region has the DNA TGTGCCAGCAGGACAGGGGGCAAGAGTGAAAAACTGTTTTTT. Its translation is CASRTGGKSEKLFF.

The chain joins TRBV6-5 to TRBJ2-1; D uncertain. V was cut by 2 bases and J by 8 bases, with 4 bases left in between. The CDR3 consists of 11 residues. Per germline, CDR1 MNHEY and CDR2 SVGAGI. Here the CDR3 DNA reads TGTGCCAGCAGTTACGAGCATGAGCAGTTCTTC. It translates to CASSYEHEQFF.

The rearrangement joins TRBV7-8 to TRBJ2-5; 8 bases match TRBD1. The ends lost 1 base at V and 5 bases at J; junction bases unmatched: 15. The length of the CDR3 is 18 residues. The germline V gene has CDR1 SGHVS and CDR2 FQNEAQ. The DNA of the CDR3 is TGTGCCAGCAGCTTAGTAGGGGGTGGACAGGGCGGTTGGGAGACCCAGTACTTC. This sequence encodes CASSLVGGGQGGWETQYF.

CDR3 loop: CASSYDRDQPQHF. CDR3 DNA: TGTGCCAGCAGTTATGACAGGGATCAGCCCCAGCATTTT. The chain joins TRBV6-5 to TRBJ1-5; 7 bases are a match to TRBD1. The CDR3 loop spans 13 amino acids. With 3 bases clipped from V and 5 bases from J, the junction kept 1 base outside the gene matches. Germline CDR1 is MNHEY and CDR2 is SVGAGI.

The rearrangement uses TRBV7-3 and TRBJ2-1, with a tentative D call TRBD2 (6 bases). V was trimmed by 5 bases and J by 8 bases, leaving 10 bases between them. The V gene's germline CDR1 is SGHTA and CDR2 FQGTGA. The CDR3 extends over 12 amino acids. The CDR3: CASSDTSYEQFF. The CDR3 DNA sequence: TGTGCCAGCAGCGATACTAGCTATGAGCAGTTCTTC.

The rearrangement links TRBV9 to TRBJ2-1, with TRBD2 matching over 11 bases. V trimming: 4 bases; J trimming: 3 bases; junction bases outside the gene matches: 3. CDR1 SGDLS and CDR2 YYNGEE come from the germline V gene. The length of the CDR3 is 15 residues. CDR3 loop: CASSLGLAVYNEQFF. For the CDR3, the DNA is TGTGCCAGCAGCTTGGGACTAGCGGTCTACAATGAGCAGTTCTTC.

CDR3 nucleotide sequence: TGCGCCAGCAGCCAAGACAGGGCCACAGATACGCAGTATTTT. Encoded protein: CASSQDRATDTQYF. The chain carries TRBV5-1 and TRBJ2-3; TRBD1 aligns across 7 bases. CDR3 length equals 14 residues. Trimming removed 4 bases from V and 2 bases from J; junction bases left unmatched: 4. The V gene's germline CDR1 is SGHRS and CDR2 YFSETQ.

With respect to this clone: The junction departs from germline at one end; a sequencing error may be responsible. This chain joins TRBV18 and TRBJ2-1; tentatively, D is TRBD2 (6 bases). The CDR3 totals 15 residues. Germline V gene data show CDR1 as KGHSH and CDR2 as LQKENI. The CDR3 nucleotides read TGTGCCAGCTCCCCACCCGGGACTTCCTACAATGAGCAGTTCTTC. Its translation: CASSPPGTSYNEQFF.

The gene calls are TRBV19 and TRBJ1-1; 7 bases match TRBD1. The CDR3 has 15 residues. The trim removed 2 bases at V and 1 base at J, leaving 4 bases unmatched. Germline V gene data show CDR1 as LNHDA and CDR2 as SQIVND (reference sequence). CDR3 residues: CASSINGQANTEAFF. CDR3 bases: TGTGCCAGTAGTATAAATGGACAGGCGAACACTGAAGCTTTCTTT. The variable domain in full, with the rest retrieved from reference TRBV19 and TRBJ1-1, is DGGITQSPKYLFRKEGQNVTLSCEQNLNHDAMYWYRQDPGQGLRLIYYSQIVNDFQKGDIAEGYSVSREKKESFPLTVTSAQKNPTAFYLCASSINGQANTEAFFGQGTRLTVV.

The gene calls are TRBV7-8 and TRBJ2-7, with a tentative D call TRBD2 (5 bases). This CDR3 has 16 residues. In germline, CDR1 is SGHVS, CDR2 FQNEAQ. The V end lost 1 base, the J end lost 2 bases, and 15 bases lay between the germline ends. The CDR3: CASSLEQRYGPYEQYF. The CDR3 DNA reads TGTGCCAGCAGCTTAGAACAGCGGTACGGTCCCTACGAGCAGTACTTC. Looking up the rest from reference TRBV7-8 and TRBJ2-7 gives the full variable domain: GAGVSQSPRYKVAKRGQDVALRCDPISGHVSLFWYQQALGQGPEFLTYFQNEAQLDKSGLPSDRFFAERPEGSVSTLKIQRTQQEDSAVYLCASSLEQRYGPYEQYFGPGTRLTVT.

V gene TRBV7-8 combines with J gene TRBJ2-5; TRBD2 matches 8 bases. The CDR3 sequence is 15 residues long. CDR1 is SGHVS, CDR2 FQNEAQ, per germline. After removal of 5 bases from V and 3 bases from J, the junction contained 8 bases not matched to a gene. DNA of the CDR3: TGTGCCAGCAGCAACCGATGGCGGGGGGAAGAGACCCAGTACTTC. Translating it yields CASSNRWRGEETQYF.

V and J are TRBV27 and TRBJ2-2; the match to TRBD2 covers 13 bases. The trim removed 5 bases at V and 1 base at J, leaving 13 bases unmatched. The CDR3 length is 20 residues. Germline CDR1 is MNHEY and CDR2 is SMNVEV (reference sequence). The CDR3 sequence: CASSGRPRGLAGVNTGELFF. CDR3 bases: TGTGCCAGCAGTGGCCGCCCCCGAGGACTAGCGGGGGTGAACACCGGGGAGCTGTTTTTT.

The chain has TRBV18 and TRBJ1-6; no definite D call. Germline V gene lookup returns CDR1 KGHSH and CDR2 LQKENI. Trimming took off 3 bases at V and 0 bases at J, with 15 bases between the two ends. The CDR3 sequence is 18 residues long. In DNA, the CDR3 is TGTGCCAGCTCACCCTCCGGGGTCAGGAACTCCTATAATTCACCCCTCCACTTT. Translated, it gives CASSPSGVRNSYNSPLHF.

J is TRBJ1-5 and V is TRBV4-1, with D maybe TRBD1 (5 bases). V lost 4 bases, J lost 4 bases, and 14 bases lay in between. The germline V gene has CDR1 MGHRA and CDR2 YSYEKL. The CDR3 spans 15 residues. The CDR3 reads CASSPYDSSNQPQHF. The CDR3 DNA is TGCGCCAGCAGCCCCTACGACAGTTCTAATCAGCCCCAGCATTTT.

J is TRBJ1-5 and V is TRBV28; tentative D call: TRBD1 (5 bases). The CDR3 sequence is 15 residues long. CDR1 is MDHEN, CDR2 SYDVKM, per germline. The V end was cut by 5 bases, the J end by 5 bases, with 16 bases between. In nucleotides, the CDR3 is TGTGCCAGCAGTACTCCCCCCCGGGGGGATCAGCCCCAGCATTTT. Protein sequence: CASSTPPRGDQPQHF.

This CDR3 is CASSLAFETRVWETQYF. CDR3 DNA: TGCGCCAGCAGCTTGGCCTTCGAGACCCGGGTTTGGGAGACCCAGTACTTC. J is TRBJ2-5 and V is TRBV5-1; no firm D call. The V end lost 0 bases, the J end lost 5 bases, and 20 bases lay between the germline ends. The V gene's germline CDR1 is SGHRS and CDR2 YFSETQ. CDR3 length: 17 residues.

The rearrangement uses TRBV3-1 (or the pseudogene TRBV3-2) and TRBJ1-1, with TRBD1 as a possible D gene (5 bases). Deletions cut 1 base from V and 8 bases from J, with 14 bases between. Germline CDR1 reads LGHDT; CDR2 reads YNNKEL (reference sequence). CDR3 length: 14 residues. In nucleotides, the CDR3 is TGTGCCAGCAGCCAAGGGGGGTCGGCGGGGGAAGCTTTCTTT. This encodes CASSQGGSAGEAFF.

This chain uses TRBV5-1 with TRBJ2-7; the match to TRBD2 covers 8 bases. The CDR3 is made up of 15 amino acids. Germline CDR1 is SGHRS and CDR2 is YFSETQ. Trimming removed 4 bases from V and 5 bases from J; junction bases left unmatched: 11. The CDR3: CASSPPVREGDEQYF. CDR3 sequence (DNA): TGCGCCAGCAGCCCCCCTGTCCGGGAGGGGGACGAGCAGTACTTC.

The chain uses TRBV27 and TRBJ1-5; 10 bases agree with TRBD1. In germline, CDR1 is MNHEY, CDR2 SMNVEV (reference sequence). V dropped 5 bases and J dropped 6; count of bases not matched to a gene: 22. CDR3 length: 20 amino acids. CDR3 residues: CASSANTGTGDTVPSQPQHF. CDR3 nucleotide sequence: TGTGCCAGCAGTGCCAATACCGGGACAGGGGACACTGTGCCAAGTCAGCCCCAGCATTTT.

Written as DNA, the CDR3 is TGTGCCAGCACCTTACTATTGAACACTGAAGCTTTCTTT. Protein: CASTLLLNTEAFF. V gene TRBV12-3 or TRBV12-4 combines with J gene TRBJ1-1; D remains ambiguous. This CDR3 region has 13 residues. With 7 bases removed from V and 0 bases from J, the gap between germline ends came to 9 bases.

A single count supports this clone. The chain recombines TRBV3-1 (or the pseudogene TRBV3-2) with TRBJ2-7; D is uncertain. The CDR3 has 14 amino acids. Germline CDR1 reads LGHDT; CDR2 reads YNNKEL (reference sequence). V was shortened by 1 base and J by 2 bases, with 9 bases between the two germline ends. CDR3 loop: CASSQVGLAYEQYF. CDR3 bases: TGTGCCAGCAGCCAAGTCGGCCTAGCCTACGAGCAGTACTTC.